This T cell receptor beta chain is drawn from a study of T-cell memory formation after mild COVID-19. Study details: TCR clusters were mostly confined to one donor each. Overall study results and limits: CD4+ contracting clones lay mainly in CM and EM, CD8+ ones in EMRA. Balance between CD4 and CD8 was seen in clones contracting day 15 to 85, and a CD4+ lean was seen in later expanders.

Turning to this clonotype: What it binds is not known.

UMIs and sample barcodes were carried by the TCR alpha and TCR beta cDNA libraries that 5'RACE produced using constant-segment primers. In TCRdb, the 5' RACE reads were re-called with MiXCR into one record per CDR3 protein. Of approximately 580,000 distinct CDR3 sequences in the sample, about a fifth were seen once. The CDR3 is 16 amino acids. Germline CDR1 MNHEY, CDR2 SMNVEV (reference sequence). Trimming stripped 0 bases from V and 10 bases from J, with 16 bases between. The receptor comes from an adult woman who had mild COVID-19 (a few samples of this study predate the infection). Cell type and time point are not known. This chain links TRBV27 with TRBJ1-6, with TRBD1 as a possible D gene (6 bases). The material sequenced was PBMCs or a T cell subset sorted from them (not recorded which). The CDR3 loop is CASSLSRRGRGSPLHF. DNA of the CDR3: TGTGCCAGCAGTTTATCGAGGCGGGGGCGAGGATCACCCCTCCACTTT.